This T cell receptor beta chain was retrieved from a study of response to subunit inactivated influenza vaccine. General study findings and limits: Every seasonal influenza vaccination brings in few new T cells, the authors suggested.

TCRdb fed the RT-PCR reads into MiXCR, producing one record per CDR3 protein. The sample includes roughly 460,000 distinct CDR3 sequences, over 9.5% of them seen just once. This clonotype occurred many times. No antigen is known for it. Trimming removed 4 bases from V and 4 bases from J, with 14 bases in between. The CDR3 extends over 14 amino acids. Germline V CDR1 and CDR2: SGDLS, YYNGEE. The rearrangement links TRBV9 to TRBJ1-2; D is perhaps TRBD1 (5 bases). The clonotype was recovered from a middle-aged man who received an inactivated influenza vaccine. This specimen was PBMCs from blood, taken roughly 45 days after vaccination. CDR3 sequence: CASSPRSGVYGYTF. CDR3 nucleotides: TGTGCCAGCAGCCCCAGGTCGGGGGTCTATGGCTACACCTTC.